The rows below give T cell receptor beta chains drawn from one sample of a study of chemoradiotherapy in HPV16-positive cancers. Data came from immunoSEQ multiplex PCR; TCRdb stores just in-frame clones and leaves some out. The sample has some 12,000 clones; around 87% are singletons. The sequences come from blood, collected from a patient who underwent chemoradiotherapy. The receptors shown here come from a human donor with HPV-associated anogenital cancer. Each CDR3 is given with its conserved first and last residue. The order of the fields is clone size, D gene, V gene, J gene, CDR3 protein, CDR3 DNA. The D gene is left open where the match is weak. Clone size is shown for a subset of rows, as once, few, many or a class of expanded clone.

>-|-|TRBV5-6|TRBJ2-2
CASSYWPGYTGELFF
TGTGCCAGCAGCTATTGGCCAGGCTACACCGGGGAGCTGTTTTTT
>-|-|TRBV10-3|TRBJ2-3
CAISESGDSTDTQYF
TGTGCCATCAGTGAGTCGGGGGACTCAACAGATACGCAGTATTTT
>-|TRBD1|TRBV19|TRBJ1-2
CASIRAQGGQYGYTF
TGTGCCAGTATCCGGGCACAAGGGGGCCAGTATGGCTACACCTTC
>-|-|TRBV5-5|TRBJ2-1
CASSLGGGQYNEQFF
TGTGCCAGCAGCTTAGGTGGGGGCCAATACAATGAGCAGTTCTTC
>-|TRBD2|TRBV9|TRBJ2-3
CASSIRGDGTDTQYF
TGTGCCAGCAGCATCCGGGGGGATGGCACAGATACGCAGTATTTT
>once|-|TRBV6-4|TRBJ1-2
CASSEDPRLPANYGYTF
TGTGCCAGCAGTGAGGACCCTCGTCTACCAGCTAACTATGGCTACACCTTC
>-|TRBD1|TRBV4-1|TRBJ1-4
CASSRPDRGGREKLFF
TGCGCCAGCAGCCGACCCGACAGGGGAGGGCGTGAAAAACTGTTTTTT
>-|-|TRBV5-6|TRBJ1-2
CASSLVRGNGYTF
TGTGCCAGCAGCTTGGTTAGGGGGAATGGCTACACCTTC
>-|TRBD1|TRBV5-6|TRBJ2-5
CASSRRGLETQYF
TGTGCCAGCAGCCGCAGGGGGCTGGAGACCCAGTACTTC
>-|TRBD2|TRBV18|TRBJ2-3
CASSPLVAGTTDTQYF
TGTGCCAGCTCACCATTAGTAGCGGGGACCACAGATACGCAGTATTTT
>-|TRBD2|TRBV5-4|TRBJ2-5
CASSLYGGARTLRAETQYF
TGTGCCAGCAGCTTGTACGGGGGGGCTCGGACGTTGAGAGCAGAGACCCAGTACTTC
>-|TRBD2|TRBV5-6|TRBJ2-1
CASSLAVTSGYNEQFF
TGTGCCAGCAGCTTGGCCGTGACTAGCGGGTACAATGAGCAGTTCTTC
>-|-|TRBV11-3|TRBJ1-1
CASSLEQNTEAFF
TGTGCCAGCAGCTTAGAACAGAACACTGAAGCTTTCTTT
>-|-|TRBV6-1|TRBJ2-1
CASSEWGSSYNEQFF
TGTGCCAGCAGTGAGTGGGGTAGCTCCTACAATGAGCAGTTCTTC
>-|-|TRBV6-1|TRBJ2-5
CASSDRWGETQYF
TGTGCCAGCAGTGACAGGTGGGGAGAGACCCAGTACTTC
>-|TRBD1|TRBV19|TRBJ1-2
CASTTGGPGNYGYTF
TGTGCCAGTACTACAGGGGGCCCTGGTAACTATGGCTACACCTTC
>-|-|TRBV10-3|TRBJ1-5
CAISEGQDSNQPQHF
TGTGCCATCAGTGAGGGGCAAGATAGCAATCAGCCCCAGCATTTT
>-|TRBD2|TRBV19|TRBJ2-1
CASSNPRRLAGVSEQFF
TGTGCCAGTAGTAACCCGCGAAGACTAGCGGGGGTCAGTGAGCAGTTCTTC
>-|-|TRBV16|TRBJ2-4
CASSQSFAKTGNIQYF
TGTGCCAGCAGCCAATCATTTGCGAAAACGGGGAACATTCAGTACTTC
>once|TRBD1|TRBV27|TRBJ1-6
CASSSGTGAYNSPLHF
TGTGCCAGCAGCTCCGGGACAGGAGCCTATAATTCACCCCTCCACTTT
>-|TRBD1|TRBV5-1|TRBJ2-3
CASSLVAGGVGDTQYF
TGCGCCAGCAGCTTGGTGGCAGGGGGTGTGGGGGATACGCAGTATTTT
>-|-|TRBV27|TRBJ1-2
CASSLFSNYGYTF
TGTGCCAGCAGTTTATTCTCTAACTATGGCTACACCTTC